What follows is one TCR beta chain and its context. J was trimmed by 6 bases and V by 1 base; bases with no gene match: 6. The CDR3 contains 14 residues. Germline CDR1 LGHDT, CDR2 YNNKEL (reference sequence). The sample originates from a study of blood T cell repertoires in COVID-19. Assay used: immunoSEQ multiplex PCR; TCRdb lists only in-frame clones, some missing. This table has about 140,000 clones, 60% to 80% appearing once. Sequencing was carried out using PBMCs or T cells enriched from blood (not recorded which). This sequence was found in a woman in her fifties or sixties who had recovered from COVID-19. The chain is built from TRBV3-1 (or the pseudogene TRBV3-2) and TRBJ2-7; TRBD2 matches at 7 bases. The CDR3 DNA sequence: TGTGCCAGCAGCCAAGGGGGTCCGGGGGGCGAGCAGTACTTC. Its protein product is CASSQGGPGGEQYF.